Below are 30 T cell receptor beta chains sequenced from a single sample in a study of blood T cell repertoires in COVID-19. TCRdb's copy holds only in-frame clones and misses some; the assay was immunoSEQ multiplex PCR. Here the sample spans tens of thousands of clones, roughly 89% being singletons. Material: peripheral blood. These receptor sequences come from a man between 35 and 55 years old with COVID-19, enrolled during active disease.

This chain joins TRBV14 and TRBJ2-1, with D perhaps TRBD2 (6 bases). V dropped 1 base and J dropped 0 bases, with 13 bases sitting between them. CDR3 size: 17 residues. CDR1 and CDR2 from the germline V gene are SGHDN and FVKESK. The CDR3 nucleotides read TGTGCCAGCAGCCAAGGTCTCACTAGCCGCTCCTACAATGAGCAGTTCTTC. Encoded protein: CASSQGLTSRSYNEQFF.

The V call is TRBV5-4, the J call TRBJ1-1; D is perhaps TRBD1 (5 bases). Looked up from germline, CDR1 is SGHNT and CDR2 is YYREEE (reference sequence). Trimming took 3 bases from V and 7 from J, leaving 16 bases between them. The CDR3 has 14 residues. The CDR3 nucleotides are TGTGCCAGCAGCTCCCCGGCAGGGCCCGATGAAGCTTTCTTT. Amino acid sequence: CASSSPAGPDEAFF.

The chain recombines TRBV6-5 with TRBJ1-5; TRBD1 matches 7 bases. V trimming: 7 bases; J trimming: 4 bases; junction bases outside the gene matches: 4. The CDR3 spans 13 residues. Germline V gene data show CDR1 as MNHEY and CDR2 as SVGAGI. The CDR3 region has the DNA TGTGCCAGCACACTACAGGGGAATCAGCCCCAGCATTTT. As protein: CASTLQGNQPQHF.

The V call is TRBV18, the J call TRBJ1-1; D is unresolved. Looked up from germline, CDR1 is KGHSH and CDR2 is LQKENI. The CDR3 is 15 amino acids. V was shortened by 4 bases and J by 1 base, with 13 bases between the two germline ends. As DNA, the CDR3 is TGTGCCAGCTCACGACCGGGCCAAGCGAACACTGAAGCTTTCTTT. Its protein is CASSRPGQANTEAFF.

This chain connects TRBV2 to TRBJ2-3, with D perhaps matching TRBD1 (6 bases). CDR3 length: 13 amino acids. Germline V gene sequence: CDR1 SNHLY, CDR2 FYNNEI. Trimming removed 5 bases from V and 7 bases from J, with 13 bases in between. The CDR3 spells CASSRTEGNTQYF. The CDR3 bases are TGTGCCAGCAGTCGGACAGAGGGGAATACGCAGTATTTT.

In its sample, this clone was seen once. The V gene is TRBV30, the J gene TRBJ2-5; D is perhaps TRBD1 (5 bases). V lost 4 bases and J lost 7, with 19 bases in between. The germline V gene encodes CDR1 GTSNPN and CDR2 SVGIG (reference sequence). This CDR3 spans 14 amino acids. CDR3 nucleotide sequence: TGTGCCTGGACTCCCCCCCGACAGAGGCGGACCCAGTACTTC. Its protein product is CAWTPPRQRRTQYF.

The V gene is TRBV5-4, the J gene TRBJ2-1; D remains ambiguous. V was clipped by 2 bases and J by 10 bases, with 7 bases between them. CDR1 and CDR2 (germline): SGHNT, YYREEE (reference sequence). This CDR3 contains 11 residues. CDR3 residues: CASSLRREQFF. The CDR3, as DNA: TGTGCCAGCAGCTTACGCCGGGAGCAGTTCTTC.

V is TRBV3-1 (or the pseudogene TRBV3-2) and J is TRBJ1-6; 8 nucleotides line up with TRBD1. V was pared by 2 bases and J by 8 bases, with 5 bases of the junction left unmatched. This CDR3 contains 15 residues. Looked up from germline, CDR1 is LGHDT and CDR2 is YNNKEL (reference sequence). The CDR3 loop reads CASSQLAQGDSPLHF. The CDR3 DNA is TGTGCCAGCAGCCAATTAGCACAGGGGGATTCACCCCTCCACTTT.

The gene calls are TRBV18 and TRBJ2-2; 7 bases match TRBD1. Germline lookup yields CDR1 KGHSH and CDR2 LQKENI. Losses at the gene ends were 1 base for V and 6 bases for J; bases not matched to a gene: 2. The CDR3 runs to 14 residues. As DNA, the CDR3 is TGTGCCAGCTCACCACGTGGGACAGCCGGGGAGCTGTTTTTT. It codes for CASSPRGTAGELFF. The complete variable domain, with remaining parts taken from reference TRBV18 and TRBJ2-2, reads NAGVMQNPRHLVRRRGQEARLRCSPMKGHSHVYWYRQLPEEGLKFMVYLQKENIIDESGMPKERFSAEFPKEGPSILRIQQVVRGDSAAYFCASSPRGTAGELFFGEGSRLTVL.

This chain uses TRBV4-1 with TRBJ2-1; a possible D gene is TRBD1 (6 bases). Germline CDR1 MGHRA, CDR2 YSYEKL. V gave up 4 bases and J gave up 9 bases, with 22 bases separating them. The CDR3 runs 16 residues. This CDR3 reads CASSLDLRDIPREQFF. In DNA form, the CDR3 reads TGCGCCAGCAGCCTAGACCTCCGGGACATCCCGCGTGAGCAGTTCTTC.

V usage is TRBV9 and J usage is TRBJ2-1, with 10 bases fitting TRBD1. There are 16 residues in the CDR3. CDR1 and CDR2 from the germline V gene are SGDLS and YYNGEE. J gave up 13 bases and V 0 bases, and 13 bases lay outside the gene matches. CDR3 nucleotides: TGTGCCAGCAGCGTAGGCTCCGGGACAGGGGAAGGTCTACAGTTCTTC. This gives the protein CASSVGSGTGEGLQFF.

J is TRBJ1-2 and V is TRBV6-5; possible D gene TRBD1, 6 bases. Germline values: CDR1 MNHEY, CDR2 SVGAGI. The CDR3 sequence is 16 residues long. Trimming took off 2 bases at V and 4 bases at J, with 17 bases between the two ends. The CDR3 is CASSYVGGRRGYGYTF. Written as DNA, the CDR3 is TGTGCCAGCAGTTACGTTGGGGGCCGTCGGGGCTATGGCTACACCTTC.

V is TRBV30 and J is TRBJ1-3, with unresolved D. Trimming took off 5 bases at V and 2 bases at J, with 13 bases between the two ends. Germline V gene data show CDR1 as GTSNPN and CDR2 as SVGIG (reference sequence). This CDR3 is 14 amino acids long. This chain's CDR3 is CAWHVEETGNTIYF. The CDR3 DNA is TGTGCCTGGCATGTTGAGGAAACTGGAAACACCATATATTTT.

The CDR3 DNA reads as TGTGCCAGCAGCCAACGGACAGGGTTAGGGTCTAATGAAAAACTGTTTTTT. It yields the protein CASSQRTGLGSNEKLFF. The chain is built from TRBV7-9 and TRBJ1-4, with TRBD1 identical over 8 bases. Losses at the gene ends were 5 bases for V and 3 bases for J; bases not matched to a gene: 11. The CDR3 runs to 17 residues. CDR1 and CDR2 from the germline V gene are SEHNR and FQNEAQ (reference sequence).

The rearrangement joins TRBV12-3 or TRBV12-4 to TRBJ1-6; D uncertain. V was trimmed by 5 bases and J by 9 bases, leaving 11 bases between them. This CDR3 is 13 amino acids long. CDR3 amino acids: CASSGGWGSPLHF. The CDR3, as DNA: TGTGCCAGCAGTGGAGGGTGGGGTTCACCCCTCCACTTT.

The gene calls are TRBV19 and TRBJ1-2, with TRBD1 matching over 7 bases. Trimming removed 6 bases from V and 9 bases from J; junction bases left unmatched: 16. Germline CDR1 LNHDA, CDR2 SQIVND (reference sequence). There are 15 residues in the CDR3. CDR3 loop: CASSPQGQSASSYTF. CDR3 nucleotide sequence: TGTGCCAGTAGCCCGCAGGGACAGTCCGCGTCCAGCTACACCTTC.

The J gene is TRBJ1-3, the V gene TRBV7-7, with D unresolved. CDR3 length: 16 residues. Germline lookup yields CDR1 SSHAT and CDR2 FNYEAQ (reference sequence). Trimming shortened V by 1 base and J by 0 bases, and 10 bases separated the two germline ends. The CDR3 region has the DNA TGTGCCAGCAGCTTAGGGACTTACGACTCTGGAAACACCATATATTTT. It encodes CASSLGTYDSGNTIYF.

V gene TRBV6-5 combines with J gene TRBJ1-4; the match to TRBD1 covers 7 bases. This CDR3 has 13 amino acids. V gave up 8 bases and J gave up 5 bases; unmatched junction bases: 5. Germline lookup yields CDR1 MNHEY and CDR2 SVGAGI. Here the CDR3 reads CASAGQRNEKLFF. CDR3 DNA: TGTGCCAGCGCGGGACAGAGGAATGAAAAACTGTTTTTT.

The J gene is TRBJ1-3, the V gene TRBV10-3, with a tentative D call TRBD1 (5 bases). Germline CDR1 ENHRY, CDR2 SYGVKD. The CDR3 sequence is 14 residues long. The V end was cut by 11 bases, the J end by 0 bases, with 14 bases between. The CDR3 is CASQVGGSGNTIYF. The CDR3 DNA reads TGTGCCTCCCAGGTCGGGGGCTCTGGAAACACCATATATTTT.

This sequence joins TRBV2 and TRBJ2-2; 9 nucleotides match TRBD1. The length of the CDR3 is 18 residues. Germline V CDR1 and CDR2: SNHLY, FYNNEI. J was trimmed by 4 bases and V by 5 bases; bases with no gene match: 14. The CDR3 here is CASSTPAGTGFGTGELFF. The CDR3 nucleotides read TGTGCCAGCAGTACACCGGCTGGGACAGGGTTCGGCACCGGGGAGCTGTTTTTT.

The V and J genes are TRBV19 and TRBJ1-1; maybe TRBD1 (5 bases). The V gene's germline CDR1 is LNHDA and CDR2 SQIVND (reference sequence). The CDR3 loop spans 15 amino acids. V dropped 5 bases and J dropped 4 bases, with 17 bases sitting between them. The CDR3 protein is CASSRPGSGSTEAFF. The CDR3 DNA sequence: TGTGCCAGTAGTCGCCCCGGATCAGGGTCCACTGAAGCTTTCTTT. Complete variable domain (other parts from reference TRBV19 and TRBJ1-1): DGGITQSPKYLFRKEGQNVTLSCEQNLNHDAMYWYRQDPGQGLRLIYYSQIVNDFQKGDIAEGYSVSREKKESFPLTVTSAQKNPTAFYLCASSRPGSGSTEAFFGQGTRLTVV.

The V gene is TRBV2, the J gene TRBJ1-2; D not certain. The V gene lost 2 bases and the J gene lost 7 bases, with 5 bases spanning the gap. CDR1 is SNHLY, CDR2 FYNNEI, per germline. The CDR3 contains 11 residues. CDR3 loop: CASSEFSGYTF. The CDR3 DNA sequence: TGTGCCAGCAGTGAATTCAGTGGCTACACCTTC.

This chain connects TRBV30 to TRBJ2-4; possible D gene TRBD1, 7 bases. The V end lost 8 bases, the J end lost 6 bases, and 14 bases lay between the germline ends. Germline-derived CDR1 and CDR2 are GTSNPN and SVGIG (reference sequence). The CDR3 sequence is 12 residues long. Here the CDR3 reads CAVSQGGNIQYF. In DNA, the CDR3 is TGTGCCGTCTCTCAGGGGGGAAACATTCAGTACTTC.

This chain uses TRBV10-3 with TRBJ1-1; TRBD1 matches 9 bases. CDR3 size: 14 residues. Germline CDR1 ENHRY, CDR2 SYGVKD. J gave up 5 bases and V 1 base, and 2 bases lay outside the gene matches. This CDR3 is CAISEWGTGTEAFF. CDR3 DNA sequence: TGTGCCATCAGTGAGTGGGGGACAGGGACTGAAGCTTTCTTT.

The V call is TRBV7-6, the J call TRBJ2-2; 9 bases are a match to TRBD1. V trimming: 5 bases; J trimming: 6 bases; junction bases outside the gene matches: 10. The CDR3 has 16 residues. Germline V gene data show CDR1 as SGHVS and CDR2 as FNYEAQ. The CDR3 loop reads CASSHRGPTGAGELFF. The CDR3 DNA sequence: TGTGCCAGCAGCCACAGGGGGCCGACAGGGGCCGGGGAGCTGTTTTTT.

The CDR3: CATSGSIDTQYF. The CDR3 DNA reads as TGTGCCACCAGTGGGAGTATAGATACGCAGTATTTT. The gene calls are TRBV24-1 and TRBJ2-3; D ambiguous. The CDR3 is made up of 12 amino acids. Germline CDR1 and CDR2: KGHDR and SFDVKD. The germline V and J ends were trimmed by 5 bases and 5 bases, with 7 bases remaining between them.

The CDR3 region is CASSLRDSGYNEQFF. As DNA, the CDR3 is TGTGCCAGCAGCTTACGGGACTCCGGTTACAATGAGCAGTTCTTC. V is TRBV11-3 and J is TRBJ2-1; D perhaps matches TRBD2 (6 bases). The ends were cut back, 2 bases at V and 4 bases at J, with 12 bases in the middle. The CDR3 is 15 amino acids. Germline-derived CDR1 and CDR2 are SGHNT and YENEEA.

This rearrangement joins TRBV27 to TRBJ2-7; maybe TRBD1 (6 bases). Germline V gives CDR1 MNHEY, CDR2 SMNVEV (reference sequence). The ends were cut back, 2 bases at V and 5 bases at J, with 16 bases in the middle. The CDR3 runs 15 residues. The CDR3 reads CASSLGVNRDDEQYF. The CDR3 DNA sequence: TGTGCCAGCAGTTTAGGGGTGAACAGGGACGACGAGCAGTACTTC.

V gene TRBV11-3 combines with J gene TRBJ2-2; 7 nucleotides agree with TRBD1. CDR1 and CDR2 from the germline V gene are SGHNT and YENEEA. CDR3 size: 16 residues. The V and J ends lost 1 base and 6 bases, in that order; junction bases with no gene match: 8. For the CDR3, the DNA is TGTGCCAGCAGCTTAGGGGGAGACAGGGCCCCCGGGGAGCTGTTTTTT. Translating it yields CASSLGGDRAPGELFF.

The V call is TRBV6-5, the J call TRBJ1-1; tentatively, D is TRBD1 (6 bases). The V end lost 5 bases, the J end lost 3 bases, and 16 bases lay between the germline ends. Germline CDR1 and CDR2: MNHEY and SVGAGI. This CDR3 region has 15 residues. The CDR3 region is CASSKTSGVDTEAFF. CDR3 sequence (DNA): TGTGCCAGCAGTAAAACCTCAGGGGTTGACACTGAAGCTTTCTTT.